The TCR beta chain under discussion was sequenced for a study of cytomegalovirus exposure and HLA in healthy donors. Study details: The 95 to 150 validation repertoires used the same platform as the 666 first-cohort repertoires, a later analysis reported.

Study results and limitations: The tendency of first-cohort TCR clusters to co-occur in the 120 or so validation repertoires was the finding of a later analysis.

Notes on this clone: Its target is not known.

Among the 120 subjects of the validation cohort, separate from the roughly 670-subject first cohort, were the donors. The CDR3 runs 14 residues. CDR1 MNHNS and CDR2 SASEGT come from the germline V gene. V gave up 8 bases and J gave up 0 bases, with 8 bases separating them. TCRdb's copy holds only in-frame clones and misses some; the assay was immunoSEQ multiplex PCR. The table records 100,000 to 150,000 clones, 90% to 96% of them present only once. This TCR derives from a man younger than 30 in good health and CMV-seronegative. The sequenced sample consisted of PBMCs. The J gene is TRBJ2-6, the V gene TRBV6-1; D remains unclear. The CDR3 region is CASDIASGANVLTF. CDR3 DNA sequence: TGTGCCAGCGACATCGCCTCTGGGGCCAACGTCCTGACTTTC.